The entry below gives a single TCR beta chain sequence along with its context. Its antigen is currently not known. No base quality information exists; no much larger clone differs at one position. Libraries were made using the immunoSEQ multiplex PCR assay. For the multiplex PCR, a mixture combining 60 forward primers for TCR Vbeta segments and 13 reverse primers for TCR Jbeta segments was used. The CDR3 region of rearranged TCR beta genes was amplified from genomic DNA by a multiplex PCR assay. The amplified TCR beta libraries were sequenced on the Illumina HiSeq System as 87-base-pair reads. On the study's bioinformatics: Across the 670 or so repertoires, a later analysis counted some 80 million unique TCR beta chains, around 10 million of which were shared by at least two donors. To remove PCR and sequencing errors, raw reads were error-corrected and collapsed into unique sequences using a nearest-neighbor algorithm that merged closely related sequences. Alignment of CDR3 sequences to IMGT reference sequences was used to assign V, D and J gene segments. For a sequence to be retained, a match of at least six nucleotides to both a V gene segment and a J gene segment was required. Rearrangements were called productive when the CDR3 lacked stop codons and stayed in frame with V and J; all others were non-productive. CDR3 was defined according to IMGT convention as the region running from the second conserved V-encoded cysteine to the conserved J-encoded phenylalanine. The earlier analysis of a few hundred of the donors excluded sequences that lacked an unambiguous match to a single V gene segment. In an earlier analysis of some 590 of the donors, a V segment was called functional when productive rearrangements were above 56.7%, and segregating when the standard deviation between donors exceeded 5%. A statistical classification framework was built for diagnosing cytomegalovirus status from the catalog of TCR beta chain sequences. V and J gene assignment, in a later analysis, came from comparing TCR nucleotide sequences with IMGT/GENE-DB human TR gene sequences. Using the TCRdist pipeline, a later analysis assigned CDR3 sequences along with most-parsimonious VDJ recombination scenarios. In a later analysis, each TCR beta chain was defined by its CDR3 amino acid sequence together with its V-gene family, and reads without a unique V-gene family were excluded. As a way to deal with suspected cross-contamination and a sequencing artifact, a later analysis dropped over 550 nucleotide sequences that were highly shared and had low generation probability. In a later analysis, a clonal expansion index for each public chain was calculated from normalized within-repertoire ranks of inferred template counts. In a later analysis, generation probabilities were computed with a VDJ recombination model fitted to out-of-frame rearrangements, and the resulting probabilities were checked against IGoR. In a later analysis, TCR-TCR, TCR-HLA and TCR-CMV co-occurrence was scored with hypergeometric tests, and a repertoire-size bias correction was applied to TCR pairs. False discovery rates were estimated in a later analysis by permuting HLA or CMV assignments 20 times. In a later analysis, co-occurring TCRs were grouped using DBSCAN, with TCRdist sequence similarity added in when clustering inside HLA-allele-positive subsets. Co-occurrence clustering excluded repertoires with fewer than 30,000 or more than 120,000 public chains, plus five with anomalous nucleotide sharing. The table was pulled from immuneACCESS by TCRdb, which kept in-frame rearrangements only. Such tables lose some clones; where checked, under half of the loss comes from unresolved V genes, and the rest has no known cause. V and J calls and clone size come straight from that table; D and trimming were deduced from the DNA. Recorded for this sample are more than 95,000 clones; roughly three fifths of them occurred a single time. In total, the top ten clones hold less than 9.5% of the sample.

These data originate in a study of cytomegalovirus exposure and HLA in healthy donors (dated by TCRdb to 2016 to 2017). Regarding the research as a whole: According to an earlier analysis of around 600 of the donors, about 180 million T cells yielded some 110 million unique TCR beta sequences and about 280 Gb of sequence data. A few DR-DQ haplotypes were handled as single units for association and clustering because linkage in the cohort was strong. The genetic ancestry cluster associated with self-reported Caucasian donors included about four fifths of the 350 to 500 genotyped donors. Both class I and class II loci were covered by HLA typing, at four-digit resolution. All discovery cohort repertoires had been generated on a single sequencing platform. To decide whether each TCR beta V gene segment behaved as functional or pseudogenic, an earlier analysis of fewer than 750 of the donors relied on high-throughput TCR beta sequencing. Along with the approximately 700-subject first cohort, a separate validation cohort of over a hundred different subjects was used. Genome-wide SNP genotypes for about 65% of the roughly 700 donors were used in a later genetic analysis, which treated that subset as a discovery cohort. To predict cytomegalovirus infection status, the study brought together high-throughput TCR immunosequencing, statistical association of individual TCRs with disease status, and machine learning. The study aimed to test whether cataloging public T cell receptors could reveal signatures of past pathogen exposure. Across approximately 400 genotyped donors of the cohort, an average of about 200,000 unique TCR beta nucleotide sequences per donor were sequenced, and approximately 17% of those sequences were non-productive. The study used immunosequencing to profile the T cell repertoires of 666 subjects and linked those repertoires to cytomegalovirus serostatus. The later analysis used no new phenotypic data to find candidate immune exposures, relying instead on TCR beta sequences and their occurrence across donors. An early release that covered roughly 600 HLA-typed donors contained approximately 300 gigabases of sequencing data and around 80 million unique TCR sequences. The number of donors typed differed by locus, with 629-630 for A, B, C, DRB1 and DQB1, around 560 for DQA1, 600 to 610 for DPA1, and 400 to 490 for DPB1. Alongside the repertoire data, information on donor age, sex, ethnicity and CMV serostatus was compiled. In a later analysis, previously published TCR beta repertoires from about 670 donors were re-analyzed and high-resolution HLA genotyping was added so that TCR occurrence patterns could be studied.

General study outcomes and caveats: The cohort was sequenced for TCR beta chains only, and without alpha or paired-chain data the features that could be detected were limited. The study listed 164 TCR beta chains as associated with cytomegalovirus. In an earlier analysis of 587 of the donors, most TCR beta V segments appeared in productive rearrangements about 87% or about 30% of the time, broadly matching IMGT annotations. Several of the top co-occurrence clusters appeared to be linked to parvovirus B19, influenza, CMV and Epstein-Barr virus, according to a later analysis. Approximately 18 rarely observed V segments, including chromosome 9 orphons, were excluded from the earlier analysis of some 590 of the donors because counts were too low. In a later genetic analysis, fewer N-insertions in productive TCRs were reported among donors in an Asian-associated ancestry cluster than the roughly 710-donor mean. An association between a missense DCLRE1C variant and V-gene and J-gene trimming of TCR beta chains was found in a later genetic analysis and replicated in an independent cohort. HLA typing was unavailable for some donors at each locus, so association tests used only the typed subset. Strong co-occurrence of HLA alleles, especially DR and DQ, made assigning TCR associations to individual alleles difficult. In vitro tests confirmed that three of the cytomegalovirus-associated TCR beta chains recognize cytomegalovirus antigens. In a later analysis, TCR association rates were found to vary across HLA loci, with the most associated TCRs seen for DRB1 alleles and the fewest for HLA-C alleles. A cluster of highly shared sequence variants was judged likely to be a technical artifact of the sequencing pipeline. A further reported finding was that TCR beta sequences accurately predicted the HLA-A and HLA-B alleles for most subjects in the first cohort. Specific HLA alleles were associated with around 18,000 TCR beta sequences at a false discovery rate of 0.05 in a later analysis. The authors suggested that the approach could potentially be extended to other disease states and immunological phenotypes. The classifier was reported to diagnose cytomegalovirus status with high specificity and sensitivity in both the original and validation cohorts. In a later analysis, HLA-associated TCR beta chains showed more clonal expansion and lower generation probabilities than non-associated chains that were equally common. The presence/absence analyses assumed that sequencing depth was roughly uniform across donors, and that assumption may not be true. Some IMGT-functional V segments, including TRBV6-2 and TRBV6-3, could not be distinguished by the 87-base-pair reads and were therefore excluded. Linkage disequilibrium might explain the correlated functional status among segregating V segments, but an unknown experimental factor could not be excluded. Most TCR sequences were seen in very few donors, while some public TCRs were found in many individuals. Most CMV-associated TCR beta chains appeared to be HLA-restricted in a later analysis, and the HLA associations seemed to be driven largely by CMV exposure. Immune exposure information for the cohort was limited to CMV serostatus.

The cohort was made up of about 670 healthy bone marrow donors. All cohort members were sampled while nominally healthy, although unrecorded immune exposures were likely present. The donor was CMV seropositive and was included in the group of approximately 310 seropositive cohort members. A peripheral blood sample was provided by each donor, and peripheral blood mononuclear cells were used for TCR beta sequencing. The Qiagen DNeasy Blood Extraction Kit was used to extract genomic DNA from the blood cell samples. As encoded in the germline V gene, CDR1 is SGHDN while CDR2 is FVKESK. Its CDR3 holds 16 amino acids, cysteine through phenylalanine. The retained sequence is limited to the CDR3, 48 bases, with the frame set at the first base. The V end loses 0 bases and the J end loses 3 bases, and a stretch of 14 bases separates them.

The sequence was obtained from a woman between 40 and 55 years old in good health and CMV-seropositive. The source material was PBMCs. In this chain, TRBV14 is recombined with TRBJ2-5; the best D guess is TRBD2, with 6 bases matching. The encoded CDR3 is CASSQDEGGWEETQYF. The DNA reads as follows: TGTGCCAGCAGCCAAGATGAAGGAGGGTGGGAAGAGACCCAGTACTTC.